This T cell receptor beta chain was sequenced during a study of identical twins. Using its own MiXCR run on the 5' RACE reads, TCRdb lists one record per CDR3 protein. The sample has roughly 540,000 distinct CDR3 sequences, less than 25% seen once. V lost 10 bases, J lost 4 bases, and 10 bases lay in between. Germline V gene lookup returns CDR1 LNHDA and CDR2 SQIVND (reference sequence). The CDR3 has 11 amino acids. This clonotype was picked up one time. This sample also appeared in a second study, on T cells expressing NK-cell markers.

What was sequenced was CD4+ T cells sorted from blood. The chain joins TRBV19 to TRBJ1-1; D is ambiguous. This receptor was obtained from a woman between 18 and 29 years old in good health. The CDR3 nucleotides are TGTGCCACCGCAGGTTCCACTGAAGCTTTCTTT. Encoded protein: CATAGSTEAFF. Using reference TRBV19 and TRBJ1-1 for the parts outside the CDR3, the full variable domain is DGGITQSPKYLFRKEGQNVTLSCEQNLNHDAMYWYRQDPGQGLRLIYYSQIVNDFQKGDIAEGYSVSREKKESFPLTVTSAQKNPTAFYLCATAGSTEAFFGQGTRLTVV.